This paragraph covers one T cell receptor (beta chain) sequence. These data originate in a study of cytomegalovirus exposure and HLA in healthy donors. CDR1 and CDR2 from the germline V gene are SGHVS and FQNEAQ. The CDR3 covers 16 residues. Vbeta (60) and Jbeta (13) primers were used in the PCR. Sequenced by immunoSEQ multiplex PCR; TCRdb stores in-frame clones only, minus some. The table lists about 85,000 clones, roughly three fifths of them singletons. The TCR sequence derives from a man in his thirties or forties in good health and CMV-seronegative. The chain is built from TRBV7-8 and TRBJ2-5, with a weak D call TRBD2 (5 bases). The DNA matches TRBJ2-7 better at its end, which makes the J call doubtful. Input material: PBMCs. CDR3 in amino acids: CASSLLEGKAEYEQYF. The CDR3 DNA sequence: TGTGCCAGCAGCTTATTAGAGGGTAAGGCAGAATACGAGCAGTACTTC.